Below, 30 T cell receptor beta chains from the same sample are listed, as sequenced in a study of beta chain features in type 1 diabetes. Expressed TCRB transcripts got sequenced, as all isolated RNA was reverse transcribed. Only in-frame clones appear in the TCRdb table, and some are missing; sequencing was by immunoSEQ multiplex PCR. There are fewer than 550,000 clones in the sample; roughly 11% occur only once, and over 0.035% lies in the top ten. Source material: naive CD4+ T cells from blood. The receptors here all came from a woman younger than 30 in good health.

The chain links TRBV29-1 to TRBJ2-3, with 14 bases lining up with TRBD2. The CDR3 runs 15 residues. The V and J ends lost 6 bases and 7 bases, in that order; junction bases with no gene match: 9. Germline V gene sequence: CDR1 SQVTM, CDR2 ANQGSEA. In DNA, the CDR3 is TGCAGCGTACCGGGACTAGCGGGAGTACGAAATACGCAGTATTTT. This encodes CSVPGLAGVRNTQYF.

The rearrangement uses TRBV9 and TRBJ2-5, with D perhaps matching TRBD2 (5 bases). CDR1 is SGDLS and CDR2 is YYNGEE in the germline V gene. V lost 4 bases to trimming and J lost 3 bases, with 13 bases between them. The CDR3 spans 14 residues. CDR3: CASSRGLREETQYF. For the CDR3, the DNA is TGTGCCAGCAGCAGAGGGTTGCGGGAAGAGACCCAGTACTTC.

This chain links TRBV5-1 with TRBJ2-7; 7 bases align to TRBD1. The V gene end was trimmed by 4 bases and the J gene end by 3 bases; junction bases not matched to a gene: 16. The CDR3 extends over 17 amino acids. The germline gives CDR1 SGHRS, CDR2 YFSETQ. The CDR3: CASSQMTGPSYLYEQYF. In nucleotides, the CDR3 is TGCGCCAGCAGCCAGATGACAGGGCCCAGCTACCTCTACGAGCAGTACTTC.

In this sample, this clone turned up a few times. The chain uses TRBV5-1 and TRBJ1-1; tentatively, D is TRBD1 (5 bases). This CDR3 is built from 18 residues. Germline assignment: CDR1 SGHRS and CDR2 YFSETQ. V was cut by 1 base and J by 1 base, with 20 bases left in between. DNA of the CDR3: TGCGCCAGCAGCTTGCTGGAGGGACTTCGTGAGGGGAACACTGAAGCTTTCTTT. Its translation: CASSLLEGLREGNTEAFF.

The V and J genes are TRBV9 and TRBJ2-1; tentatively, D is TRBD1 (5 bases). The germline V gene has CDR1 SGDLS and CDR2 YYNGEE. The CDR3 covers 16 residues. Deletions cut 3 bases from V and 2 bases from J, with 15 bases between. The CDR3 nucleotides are TGTGCCAGCAGCGCACAGGAAGGGTACCCCTACAATGAGCAGTTCTTC. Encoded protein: CASSAQEGYPYNEQFF.

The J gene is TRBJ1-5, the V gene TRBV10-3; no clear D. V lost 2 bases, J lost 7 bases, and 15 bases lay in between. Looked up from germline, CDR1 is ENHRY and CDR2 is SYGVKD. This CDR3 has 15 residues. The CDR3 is CAISEQDRRQQPQHF. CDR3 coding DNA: TGTGCCATCAGTGAGCAGGACCGGCGCCAGCAGCCCCAGCATTTT.

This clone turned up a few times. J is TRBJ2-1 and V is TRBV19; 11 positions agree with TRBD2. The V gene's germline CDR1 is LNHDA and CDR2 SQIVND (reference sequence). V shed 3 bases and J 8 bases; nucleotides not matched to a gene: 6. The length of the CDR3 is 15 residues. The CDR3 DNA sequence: TGTGCCAGTAGTATCCCTAGCGGGGGGATCGATGAGCAGTTCTTC. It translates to CASSIPSGGIDEQFF.

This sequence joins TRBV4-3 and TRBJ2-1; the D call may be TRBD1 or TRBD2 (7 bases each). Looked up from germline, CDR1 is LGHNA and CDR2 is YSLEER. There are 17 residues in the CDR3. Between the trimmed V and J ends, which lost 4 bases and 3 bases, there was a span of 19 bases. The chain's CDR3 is CASSPQQAGGVYNEQFF. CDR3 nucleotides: TGCGCCAGCAGCCCGCAACAGGCAGGGGGGGTCTACAATGAGCAGTTCTTC.

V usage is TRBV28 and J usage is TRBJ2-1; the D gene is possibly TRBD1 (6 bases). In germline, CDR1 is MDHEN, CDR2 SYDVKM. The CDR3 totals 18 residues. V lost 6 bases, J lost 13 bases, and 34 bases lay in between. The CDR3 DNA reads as TGTGCCAGCAGCGAACCGGGACACTCCAACCCTCGAAAGGGAACTCAGTTCTTC. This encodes CASSEPGHSNPRKGTQFF. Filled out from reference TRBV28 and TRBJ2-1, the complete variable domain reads DVKVTQSSRYLVKRTGEKVFLECVQDMDHENMFWYRQDPGLGLRLIYFSYDVKMKEKGDIPEGYSVSREKKERFSLILESASTNQTSMYLCASSEPGHSNPRKGTQFFGPGTRLTVL.

The CDR3 region is CATANDGRNQPQHF. In DNA, the CDR3 is TGTGCCACCGCGAATGACGGCCGCAATCAGCCCCAGCATTTT. The chain combines TRBV7-2 with TRBJ1-5, with D uncertain. V lost 10 bases, J lost 2 bases, and 15 bases lay in between. Germline V gives CDR1 SGHTA, CDR2 FQGNSA. This CDR3 is 14 amino acids long. The full variable domain, in which reference TRBV7-2 and TRBJ1-5 provide the parts outside the CDR3, is GAGVSQSPSNKVTEKGKDVELRCDPISGHTALYWYRQSLGQGLEFLIYFQGNSAPDKSGLPSDRFSAERTGGSVSTLTIQRTQQEDSAVYLCATANDGRNQPQHFGDGTRLSIL.

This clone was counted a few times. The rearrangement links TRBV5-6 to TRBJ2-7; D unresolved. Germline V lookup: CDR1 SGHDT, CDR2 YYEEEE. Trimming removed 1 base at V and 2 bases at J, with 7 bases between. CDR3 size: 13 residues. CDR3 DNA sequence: TGTGCCAGCAGCTTGAGGGCAGCCTACGAGCAGTACGTC. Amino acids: CASSLRAAYEQYV.

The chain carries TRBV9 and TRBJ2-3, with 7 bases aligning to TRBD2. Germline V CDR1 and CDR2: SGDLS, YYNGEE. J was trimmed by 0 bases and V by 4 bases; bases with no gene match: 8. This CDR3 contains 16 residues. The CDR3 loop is CASSPATSASTDTQYF. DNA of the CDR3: TGTGCCAGCAGCCCTGCAACTAGCGCGAGCACAGATACGCAGTATTTT.

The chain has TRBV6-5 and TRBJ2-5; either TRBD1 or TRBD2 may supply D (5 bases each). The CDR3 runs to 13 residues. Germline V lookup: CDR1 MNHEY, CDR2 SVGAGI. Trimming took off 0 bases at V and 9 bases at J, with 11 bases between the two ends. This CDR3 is CASSYSRGEAQYF. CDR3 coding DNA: TGTGCCAGCAGTTACTCGAGGGGTGAGGCCCAGTACTTC.

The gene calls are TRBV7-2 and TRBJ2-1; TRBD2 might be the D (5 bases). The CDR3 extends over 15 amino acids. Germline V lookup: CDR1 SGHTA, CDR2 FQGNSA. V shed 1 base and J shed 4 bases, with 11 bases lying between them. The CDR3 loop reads CASSLGGLDYNEQFF. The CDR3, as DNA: TGTGCCAGCAGCTTAGGCGGACTGGATTACAATGAGCAGTTCTTC.

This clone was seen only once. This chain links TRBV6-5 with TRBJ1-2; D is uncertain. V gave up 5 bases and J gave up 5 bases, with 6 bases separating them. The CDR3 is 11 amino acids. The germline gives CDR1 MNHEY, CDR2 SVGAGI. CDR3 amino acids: CASSDLYGYTF. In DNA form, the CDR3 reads TGTGCCAGCAGTGACCTATATGGCTACACCTTC.

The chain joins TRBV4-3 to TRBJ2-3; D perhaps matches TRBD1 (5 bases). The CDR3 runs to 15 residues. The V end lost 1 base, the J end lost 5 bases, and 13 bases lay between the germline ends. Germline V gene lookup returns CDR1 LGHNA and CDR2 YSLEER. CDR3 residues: CASSQGLLGEDTQYF. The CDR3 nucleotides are TGCGCCAGCAGCCAAGGGTTGCTAGGGGAAGATACGCAGTATTTT.

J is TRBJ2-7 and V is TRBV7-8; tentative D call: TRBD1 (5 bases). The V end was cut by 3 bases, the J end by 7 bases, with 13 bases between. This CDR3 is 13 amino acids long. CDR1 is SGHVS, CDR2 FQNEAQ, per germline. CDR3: CASSFGGAGEQYV. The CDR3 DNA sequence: TGTGCCAGCAGCTTCGGTGGGGCCGGGGAGCAGTACGTC.

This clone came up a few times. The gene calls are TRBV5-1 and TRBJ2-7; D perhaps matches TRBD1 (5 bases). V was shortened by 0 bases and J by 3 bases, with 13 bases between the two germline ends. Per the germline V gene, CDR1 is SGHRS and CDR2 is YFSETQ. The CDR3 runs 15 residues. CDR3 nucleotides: TGCGCCAGCAGCTTGGCCCGACAGCGAAACTACGAGCAGTACTTC. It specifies CASSLARQRNYEQYF.

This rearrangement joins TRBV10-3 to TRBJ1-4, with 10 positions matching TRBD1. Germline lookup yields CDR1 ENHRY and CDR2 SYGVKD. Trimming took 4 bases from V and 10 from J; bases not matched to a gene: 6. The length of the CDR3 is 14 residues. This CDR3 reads CAISAGTGDGKLFF. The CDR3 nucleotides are TGTGCCATCAGTGCGGGGACAGGGGACGGAAAACTGTTTTTT.

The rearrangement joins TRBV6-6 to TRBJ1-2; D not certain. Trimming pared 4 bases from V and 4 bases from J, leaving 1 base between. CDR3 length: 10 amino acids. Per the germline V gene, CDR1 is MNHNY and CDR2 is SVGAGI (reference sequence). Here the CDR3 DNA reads TGTGCCAGCAGTTCCTATGGCTACACCTTC. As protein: CASSSYGYTF.

CDR3 protein: CASSLTRETQYF. The DNA of the CDR3 is TGCGCCAGCAGCCTAACAAGGGAGACCCAGTACTTC. The chain couples TRBV5-1 to TRBJ2-5; D is unclear. V lost 4 bases, J lost 5 bases, and 9 bases lay in between. Germline V gene data show CDR1 as SGHRS and CDR2 as YFSETQ. CDR3 length: 12 amino acids.

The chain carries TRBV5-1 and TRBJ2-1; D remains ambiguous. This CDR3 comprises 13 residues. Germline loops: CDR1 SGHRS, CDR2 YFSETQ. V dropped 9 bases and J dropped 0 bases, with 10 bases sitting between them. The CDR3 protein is CATAASSYNEQFF. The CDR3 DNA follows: TGCGCCACGGCAGCCAGCTCCTACAATGAGCAGTTCTTC.

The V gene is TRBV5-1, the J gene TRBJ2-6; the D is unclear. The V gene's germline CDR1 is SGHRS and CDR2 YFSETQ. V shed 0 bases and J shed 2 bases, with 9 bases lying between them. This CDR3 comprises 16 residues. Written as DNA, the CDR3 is TGCGCCAGCAGCTTGGTCGAGACCACTGGGGCCAACGTCCTGACTTTC. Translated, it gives CASSLVETTGANVLTF.

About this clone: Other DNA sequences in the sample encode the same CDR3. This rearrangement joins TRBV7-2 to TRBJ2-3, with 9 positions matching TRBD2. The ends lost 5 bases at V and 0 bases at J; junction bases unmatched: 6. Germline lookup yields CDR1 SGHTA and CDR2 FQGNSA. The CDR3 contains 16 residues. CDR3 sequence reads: CASSPRTSGSTDTQYF. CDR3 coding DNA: TGTGCCAGCAGCCCCCGCACTAGCGGGAGCACAGATACGCAGTATTTT.

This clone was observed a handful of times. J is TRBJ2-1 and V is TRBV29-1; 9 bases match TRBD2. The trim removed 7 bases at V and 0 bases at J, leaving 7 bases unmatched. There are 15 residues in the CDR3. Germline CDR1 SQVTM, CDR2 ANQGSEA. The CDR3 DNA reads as TGCAGCGGCGGGAGGGGAGGGAGCTCCTACAATGAGCAGTTCTTC. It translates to CSGGRGGSSYNEQFF.

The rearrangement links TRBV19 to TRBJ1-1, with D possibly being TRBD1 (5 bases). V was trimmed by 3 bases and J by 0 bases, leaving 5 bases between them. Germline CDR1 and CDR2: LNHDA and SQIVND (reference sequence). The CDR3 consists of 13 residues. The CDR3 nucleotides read TGTGCCAGTAGTATGACAGTGAACACTGAAGCTTTCTTT. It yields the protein CASSMTVNTEAFF. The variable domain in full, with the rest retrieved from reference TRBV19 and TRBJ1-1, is DGGITQSPKYLFRKEGQNVTLSCEQNLNHDAMYWYRQDPGQGLRLIYYSQIVNDFQKGDIAEGYSVSREKKESFPLTVTSAQKNPTAFYLCASSMTVNTEAFFGQGTRLTVV.

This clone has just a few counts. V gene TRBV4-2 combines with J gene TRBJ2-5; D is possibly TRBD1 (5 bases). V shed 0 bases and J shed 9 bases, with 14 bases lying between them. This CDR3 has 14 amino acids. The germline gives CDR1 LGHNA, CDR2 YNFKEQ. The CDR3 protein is CASSQEWAQGAQYF. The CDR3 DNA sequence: TGTGCCAGCAGCCAAGAGTGGGCGCAAGGGGCCCAGTACTTC.

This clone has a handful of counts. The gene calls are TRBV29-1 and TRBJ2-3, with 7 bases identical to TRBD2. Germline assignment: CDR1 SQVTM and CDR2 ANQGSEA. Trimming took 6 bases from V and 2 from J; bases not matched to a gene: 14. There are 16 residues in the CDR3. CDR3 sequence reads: CSVAGPSSGPTDTQYF. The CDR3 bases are TGCAGCGTCGCGGGTCCTAGTAGCGGGCCCACAGATACGCAGTATTTT.

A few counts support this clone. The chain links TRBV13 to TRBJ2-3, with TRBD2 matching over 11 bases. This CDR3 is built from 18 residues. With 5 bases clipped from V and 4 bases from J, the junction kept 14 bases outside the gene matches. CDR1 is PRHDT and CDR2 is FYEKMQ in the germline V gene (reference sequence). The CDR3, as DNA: TGTGCCAGCAGCATACCCGGGACTAGCGGAAGTAGTGCAGATACGCAGTATTTT. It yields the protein CASSIPGTSGSSADTQYF.

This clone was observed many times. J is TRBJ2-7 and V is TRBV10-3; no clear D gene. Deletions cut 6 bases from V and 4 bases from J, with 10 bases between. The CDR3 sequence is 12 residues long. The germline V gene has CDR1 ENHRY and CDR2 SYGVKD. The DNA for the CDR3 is TGTGCCATCAGCAACGACGGATACGAGCAGTACGTC. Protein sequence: CAISNDGYEQYV.